These T cell receptor beta chains were read from a single sample in a study of blood T cell repertoires in COVID-19. The assay was immunoSEQ multiplex PCR, and TCRdb's table has in-frame clones only and misses some. This sample has around 250,000 clones, with roughly 80% found just once. The material sequenced was PBMCs or T cells enriched from blood (not recorded which). These receptors were collected from a man aged 25-45 years with acute COVID-19. Each CDR3 is given with its conserved first and last residue. Fields, in order: J gene, clone size, V gene, D gene, CDR3 DNA, CDR3 protein. The D gene is left open where the match is weak. Part of the rows lack a size; the others show once, few, many or a class for expanded clones.

j_gene: TRBJ2-6; abundance: few; v_gene: TRBV5-1; d_gene: -; CDR3nt: TGCGCCAGCAGCGGTAGCGTACCCTCTGGGGCCAACGTCCTGACTTTC; CDR3aa: CASSGSVPSGANVLTF
j_gene: TRBJ1-1; abundance: -; v_gene: TRBV5-1; d_gene: -; CDR3nt: TGCGCCAGCAGCCCCGGACACCTGAACACTGAAGCTTTCTTT; CDR3aa: CASSPGHLNTEAFF
j_gene: TRBJ1-6; abundance: few; v_gene: TRBV27; d_gene: -; CDR3nt: TGTGCCAGCGCCCTCCAGGGTGTAGGCTCACCCCTCCACTTT; CDR3aa: CASALQGVGSPLHF
j_gene: TRBJ1-2; abundance: -; v_gene: TRBV5-1; d_gene: TRBD1; CDR3nt: TGCGCCAGCAGCTTCGGGACAGACTATGGCTACACCTTC; CDR3aa: CASSFGTDYGYTF
j_gene: TRBJ2-5; abundance: -; v_gene: TRBV7-2; d_gene: TRBD2; CDR3nt: TGTGCCAGCAGCCAGCCCGGGGTTAGCGGGAGTGAGACCCAGTACTTC; CDR3aa: CASSQPGVSGSETQYF
j_gene: TRBJ2-4; abundance: few; v_gene: TRBV14; d_gene: TRBD1; CDR3nt: TGTGCCAGCAGCCTACACAACAGGGGGACCAAAAACATTCAGTACTTC; CDR3aa: CASSLHNRGTKNIQYF
j_gene: TRBJ2-5; abundance: few; v_gene: TRBV27; d_gene: -; CDR3nt: TGTGCCAGCAGTTTAAGGACAGCCCAAGAGACCCAGTACTTC; CDR3aa: CASSLRTAQETQYF
j_gene: TRBJ1-4; abundance: -; v_gene: TRBV19; d_gene: TRBD1; CDR3nt: TGTGCCAGCTCACCAACAGGGGGCTATGAAAAACTGTTTTTT; CDR3aa: CASSPTGGYEKLFF
j_gene: TRBJ1-2; abundance: -; v_gene: TRBV19; d_gene: -; CDR3nt: TGTGCCAGTAGTGCGACGGACAGCCCTAGGAGCTATGGCTACACCTTC; CDR3aa: CASSATDSPRSYGYTF
j_gene: TRBJ1-5; abundance: once; v_gene: TRBV28; d_gene: -; CDR3nt: TGTGCCAGCAATCCGGGGGGGGGTTTCAATCAGCCCCAGCATTTT; CDR3aa: CASNPGGGFNQPQHF
j_gene: TRBJ1-2; abundance: -; v_gene: TRBV18; d_gene: TRBD1; CDR3nt: TGTGCCAGCTCACCGGGACAGGGCTATGGCTACACCTTC; CDR3aa: CASSPGQGYGYTF
j_gene: TRBJ2-1; abundance: -; v_gene: TRBV15; d_gene: -; CDR3nt: TGTGCCACCAGCAGAGAAAGACTCATCAATGAGCAGTTCTTC; CDR3aa: CATSRERLINEQFF
j_gene: TRBJ1-2; abundance: once; v_gene: TRBV6-1; d_gene: TRBD1; CDR3nt: TGTGCCAGCAGTTTTGGGGCTACAGGGGACGGTGGCTACACCTTC; CDR3aa: CASSFGATGDGGYTF
j_gene: TRBJ2-3; abundance: -; v_gene: TRBV11-3; d_gene: TRBD2; CDR3nt: TGTGCCAGCAGGCCCGGGGGGGAGAGGTCAGATACGCAGTATTTT; CDR3aa: CASRPGGERSDTQYF
j_gene: TRBJ2-5; abundance: -; v_gene: TRBV9; d_gene: -; CDR3nt: TGTGCCAGCAGCGTAAACGTGGTGGGCGAGACCCAGTACTTC; CDR3aa: CASSVNVVGETQYF
j_gene: TRBJ2-5; abundance: -; v_gene: TRBV7-6; d_gene: TRBD1; CDR3nt: TGTGCCAGCAGCCCCCGGGACAGACAAGAGACCCAGTACTTC; CDR3aa: CASSPRDRQETQYF
j_gene: TRBJ1-5; abundance: -; v_gene: TRBV5-5; d_gene: -; CDR3nt: TGTGCCAGCAGCTTGTCCGGCAGGGAAGGTCAGCCCCAGCATTTT; CDR3aa: CASSLSGREGQPQHF
j_gene: TRBJ1-4; abundance: -; v_gene: TRBV19; d_gene: -; CDR3nt: TGTGCCAGTAGTATTACGCAACAGGGACAAACTAATGAAAAACTGTTTTTT; CDR3aa: CASSITQQGQTNEKLFF
j_gene: TRBJ1-1; abundance: once; v_gene: TRBV25-1; d_gene: TRBD1; CDR3nt: TGTGCCAGCATCAAGGGGGCTACAGGGGCCACTGAAGCTTTCTTT; CDR3aa: CASIKGATGATEAFF